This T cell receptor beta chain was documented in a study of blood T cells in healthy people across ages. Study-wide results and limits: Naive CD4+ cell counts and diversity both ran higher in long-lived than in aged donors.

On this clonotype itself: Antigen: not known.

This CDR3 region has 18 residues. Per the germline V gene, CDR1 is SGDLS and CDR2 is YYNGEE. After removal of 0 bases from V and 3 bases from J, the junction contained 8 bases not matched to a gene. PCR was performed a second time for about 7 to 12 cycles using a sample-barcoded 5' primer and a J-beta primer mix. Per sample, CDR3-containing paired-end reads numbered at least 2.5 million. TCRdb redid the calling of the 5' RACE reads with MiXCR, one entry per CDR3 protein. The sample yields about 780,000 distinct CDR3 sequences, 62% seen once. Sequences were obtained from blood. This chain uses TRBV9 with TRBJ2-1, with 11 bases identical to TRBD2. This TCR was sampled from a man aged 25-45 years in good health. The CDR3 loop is CASSVGSSGGSLYNEQFF. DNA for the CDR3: TGTGCCAGCAGCGTAGGGTCTAGCGGGGGGTCCCTCTACAATGAGCAGTTCTTC.